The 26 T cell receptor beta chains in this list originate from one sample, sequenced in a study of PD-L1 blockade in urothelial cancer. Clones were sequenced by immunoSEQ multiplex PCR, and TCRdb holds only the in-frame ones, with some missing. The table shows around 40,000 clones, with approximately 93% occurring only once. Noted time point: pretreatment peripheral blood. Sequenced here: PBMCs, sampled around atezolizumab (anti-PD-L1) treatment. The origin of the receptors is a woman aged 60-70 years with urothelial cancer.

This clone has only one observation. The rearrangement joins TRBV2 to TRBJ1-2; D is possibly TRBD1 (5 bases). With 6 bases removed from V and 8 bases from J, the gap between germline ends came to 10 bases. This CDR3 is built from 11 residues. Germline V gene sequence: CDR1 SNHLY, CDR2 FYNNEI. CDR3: CASRAWGGYTF. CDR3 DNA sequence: TGTGCCAGCAGGGCCTGGGGCGGCTACACCTTC.

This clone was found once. The CDR3 reads CASSQATNYGYTF. The DNA of the CDR3 is TGTGCCAGCAGCCAAGCTACTAACTATGGCTACACCTTC. The J gene is TRBJ1-2, the V gene TRBV5-5, with unresolved D. This CDR3 is built from 13 residues. With 4 bases removed from V and 0 bases from J, the gap between germline ends came to 7 bases. The germline CDR1 and CDR2 sequences are SGHKS and YYEKEE (reference sequence). The full variable domain, its missing parts supplied by reference TRBV5-5 and TRBJ1-2, is DAGVTQSPTHLIKTRGQQVTLRCSPISGHKSVSWYQQVLGQGPQFIFQYYEKEERGRGNFPDRFSARQFPNYSSELNVNALLLGDSALYLCASSQATNYGYTFGSGTRLTVV.

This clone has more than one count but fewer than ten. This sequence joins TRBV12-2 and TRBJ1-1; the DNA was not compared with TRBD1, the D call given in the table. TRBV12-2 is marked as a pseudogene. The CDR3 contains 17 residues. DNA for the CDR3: TGTGCAAGTCGCTTATCCGACCGGGACAGGGCAGACACTGAAGCTTTCTTT. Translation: CASRLSDRDRADTEAFF.

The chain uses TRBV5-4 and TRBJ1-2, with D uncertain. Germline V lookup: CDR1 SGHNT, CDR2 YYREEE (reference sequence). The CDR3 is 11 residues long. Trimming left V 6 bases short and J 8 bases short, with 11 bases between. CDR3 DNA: TGTGCCAGCACCCGAGGCATGGGCTACACCTTC. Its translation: CASTRGMGYTF.

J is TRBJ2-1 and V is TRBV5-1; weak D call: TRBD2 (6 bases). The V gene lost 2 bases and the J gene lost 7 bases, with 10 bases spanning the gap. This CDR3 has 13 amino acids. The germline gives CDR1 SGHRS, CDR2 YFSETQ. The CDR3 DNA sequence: TGCGCCAGCAGCTTTGGGGGGACGAATGAGCAGTTCTTC. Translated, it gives CASSFGGTNEQFF.

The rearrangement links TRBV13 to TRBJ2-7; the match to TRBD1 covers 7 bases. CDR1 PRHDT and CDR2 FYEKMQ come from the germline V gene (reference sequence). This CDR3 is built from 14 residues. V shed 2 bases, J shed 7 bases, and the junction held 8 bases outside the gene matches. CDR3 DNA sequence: TGTGCCAGCAGCTTAAACACAGGGGCGCGTGAGCAGTACTTC. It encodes CASSLNTGAREQYF.

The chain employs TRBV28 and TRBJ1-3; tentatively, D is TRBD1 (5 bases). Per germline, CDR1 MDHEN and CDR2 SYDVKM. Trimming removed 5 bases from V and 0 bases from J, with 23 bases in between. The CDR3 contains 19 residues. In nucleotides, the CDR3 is TGTGCCAGCAGTCCCCCGCGGGGTCGGGGCAGCGTCTCTGGAAACACCATATATTTT. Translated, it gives CASSPPRGRGSVSGNTIYF. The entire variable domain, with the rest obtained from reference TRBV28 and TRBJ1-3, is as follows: DVKVTQSSRYLVKRTGEKVFLECVQDMDHENMFWYRQDPGLGLRLIYFSYDVKMKEKGDIPEGYSVSREKKERFSLILESASTNQTSMYLCASSPPRGRGSVSGNTIYFGEGSWLTVV.

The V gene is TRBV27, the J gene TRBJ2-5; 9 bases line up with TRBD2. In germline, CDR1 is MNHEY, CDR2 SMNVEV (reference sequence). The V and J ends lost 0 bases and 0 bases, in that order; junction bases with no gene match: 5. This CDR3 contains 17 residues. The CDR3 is CASSLSRLAAYQETQYF. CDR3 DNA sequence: TGTGCCAGCAGTTTATCGAGACTAGCGGCCTACCAAGAGACCCAGTACTTC.

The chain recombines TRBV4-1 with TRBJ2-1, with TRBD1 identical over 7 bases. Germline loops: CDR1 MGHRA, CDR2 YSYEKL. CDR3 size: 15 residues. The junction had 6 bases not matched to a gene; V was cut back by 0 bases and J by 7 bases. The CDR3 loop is CASSQEDRGRNEQFF. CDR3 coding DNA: TGCGCCAGCAGCCAAGAAGATAGGGGGCGAAATGAGCAGTTCTTC.

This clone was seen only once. This CDR3 is CASRLTGDSYEQYF. The CDR3 bases are TGCGCCAGCAGATTGACAGGGGACTCCTACGAGCAGTACTTC. The rearrangement links TRBV10-2 to TRBJ2-7; 8 bases align to TRBD1. The junction had 4 bases not matched to a gene; V was cut back by 6 bases and J by 0 bases. The CDR3 sequence is 14 residues long. Germline lookup yields CDR1 WSHSY and CDR2 SAAADI.

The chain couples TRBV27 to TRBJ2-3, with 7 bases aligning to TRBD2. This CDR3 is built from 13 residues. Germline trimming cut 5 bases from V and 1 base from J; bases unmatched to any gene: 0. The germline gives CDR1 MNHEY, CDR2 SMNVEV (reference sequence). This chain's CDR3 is CASSLAGTDTQYF. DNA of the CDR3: TGTGCCAGCAGTCTAGCGGGCACAGATACGCAGTATTTT.

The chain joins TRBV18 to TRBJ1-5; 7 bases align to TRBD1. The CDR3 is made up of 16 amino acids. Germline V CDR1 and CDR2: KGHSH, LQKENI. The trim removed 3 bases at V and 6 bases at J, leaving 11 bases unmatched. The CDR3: CASSPTRDRAGQPQHF. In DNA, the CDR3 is TGTGCCAGCTCACCCACGAGGGACAGAGCTGGTCAGCCCCAGCATTTT.

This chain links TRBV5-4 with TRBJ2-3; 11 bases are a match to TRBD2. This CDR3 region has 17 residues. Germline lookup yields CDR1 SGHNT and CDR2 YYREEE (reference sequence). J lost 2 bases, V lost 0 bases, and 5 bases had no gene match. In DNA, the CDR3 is TGTGCCAGCAGCTTGGGAACTAGCGGGGGAGTCACAGATACGCAGTATTTT. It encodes CASSLGTSGGVTDTQYF.

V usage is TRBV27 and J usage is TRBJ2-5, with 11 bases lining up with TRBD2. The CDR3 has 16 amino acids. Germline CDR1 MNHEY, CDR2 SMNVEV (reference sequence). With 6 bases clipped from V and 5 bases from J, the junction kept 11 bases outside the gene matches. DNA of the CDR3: TGTGCCAGCAGGCCGGGACTAGCGGTAGAAAGGGAGACCCAGTACTTC. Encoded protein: CASRPGLAVERETQYF.

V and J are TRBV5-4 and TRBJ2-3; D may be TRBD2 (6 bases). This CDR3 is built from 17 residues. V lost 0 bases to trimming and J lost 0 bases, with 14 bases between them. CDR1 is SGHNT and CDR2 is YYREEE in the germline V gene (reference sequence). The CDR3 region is CASSLELARTSTDTQYF. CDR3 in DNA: TGTGCCAGCAGCTTGGAACTAGCTCGTACTAGCACAGATACGCAGTATTTT.

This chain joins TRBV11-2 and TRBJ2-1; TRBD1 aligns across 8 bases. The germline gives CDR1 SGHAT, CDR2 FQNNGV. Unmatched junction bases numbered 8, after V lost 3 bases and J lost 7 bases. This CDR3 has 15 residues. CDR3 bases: TGTGCCAGCAGCTTCGGGCAGGGGGCGGGGAATGAGCAGTTCTTC. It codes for CASSFGQGAGNEQFF. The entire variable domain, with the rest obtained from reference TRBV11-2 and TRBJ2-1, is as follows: EAGVAQSPRYKIIEKRQSVAFWCNPISGHATLYWYQQILGQGPKLLIQFQNNGVVDDSQLPKDRFSAERLKGVDSTLKIQPAKLEDSAVYLCASSFGQGAGNEQFFGPGTRLTVL.

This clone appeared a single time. In DNA form, the CDR3 reads TGCGCCAGCAGCACCGGGACTACGTCCTACGAGCAGTACTTC. Its translation: CASSTGTTSYEQYF. The chain links TRBV5-1 to TRBJ2-7, with 7 bases fitting TRBD2. Germline V gene lookup returns CDR1 SGHRS and CDR2 YFSETQ. This CDR3 has 14 amino acids. J gave up 1 base and V 4 bases, and 5 bases lay outside the gene matches.

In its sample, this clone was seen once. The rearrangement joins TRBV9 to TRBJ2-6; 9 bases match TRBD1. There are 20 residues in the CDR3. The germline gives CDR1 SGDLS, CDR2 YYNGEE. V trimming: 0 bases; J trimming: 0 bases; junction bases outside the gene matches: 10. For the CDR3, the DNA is TGTGCCAGCAGCGTAGAGACAGGGGGAACGCGATACTCTGGGGCCAACGTCCTGACTTTC. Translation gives CASSVETGGTRYSGANVLTF.

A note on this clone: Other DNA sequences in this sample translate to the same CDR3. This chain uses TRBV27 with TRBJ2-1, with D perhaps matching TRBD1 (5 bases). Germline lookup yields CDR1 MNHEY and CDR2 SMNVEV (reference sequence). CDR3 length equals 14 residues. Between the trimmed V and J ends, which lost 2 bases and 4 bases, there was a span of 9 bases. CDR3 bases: TGTGCCAGCAGTTTAGCAGGGTCATACAATGAGCAGTTCTTC. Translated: CASSLAGSYNEQFF.

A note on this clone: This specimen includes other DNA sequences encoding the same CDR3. CDR3 DNA: TGCAGCGTTGGGCTAGCGGAGGGCCCGGACACCGGGGAGCTGTTTTTT. Protein sequence: CSVGLAEGPDTGELFF. The chain joins TRBV29-1 to TRBJ2-2, with 7 bases fitting TRBD2. The ends lost 4 bases at V and 3 bases at J; junction bases unmatched: 11. The CDR3 has 16 amino acids. CDR1 is SQVTM and CDR2 is ANQGSEA in the germline V gene.

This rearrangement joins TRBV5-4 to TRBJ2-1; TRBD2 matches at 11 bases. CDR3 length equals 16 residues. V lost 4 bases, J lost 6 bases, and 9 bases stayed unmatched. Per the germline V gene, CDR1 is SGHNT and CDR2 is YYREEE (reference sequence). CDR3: CASSNLAGGVVNEQFF. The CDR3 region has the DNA TGTGCCAGCAGCAACTTAGCGGGAGGGGTAGTCAATGAGCAGTTCTTC. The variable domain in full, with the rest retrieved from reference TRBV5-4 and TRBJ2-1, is ETGVTQSPTHLIKTRGQQVTLRCSSQSGHNTVSWYQQALGQGPQFIFQYYREEENGRGNFPPRFSGLQFPNYSSELNVNALELDDSALYLCASSNLAGGVVNEQFFGPGTRLTVL.

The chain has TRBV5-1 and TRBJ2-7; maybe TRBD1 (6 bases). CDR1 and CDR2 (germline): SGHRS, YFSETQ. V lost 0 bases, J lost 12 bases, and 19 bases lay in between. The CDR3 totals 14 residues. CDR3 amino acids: CASSLAGIQGVPYF. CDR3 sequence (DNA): TGCGCCAGCAGCTTGGCCGGTATACAGGGAGTTCCGTACTTC.

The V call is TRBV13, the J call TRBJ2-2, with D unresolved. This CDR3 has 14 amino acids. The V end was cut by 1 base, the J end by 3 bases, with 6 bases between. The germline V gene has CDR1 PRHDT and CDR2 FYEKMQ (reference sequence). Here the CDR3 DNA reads TGTGCCAGCAGCTTAGTAGAGGACACCGGGGAGCTGTTTTTT. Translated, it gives CASSLVEDTGELFF. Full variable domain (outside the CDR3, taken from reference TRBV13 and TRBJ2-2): AAGVIQSPRHLIKEKRETATLKCYPIPRHDTVYWYQQGPGQDPQFLISFYEKMQSDKGSIPDRFSAQQFSDYHSELNMSSLELGDSALYFCASSLVEDTGELFFGEGSRLTVL.

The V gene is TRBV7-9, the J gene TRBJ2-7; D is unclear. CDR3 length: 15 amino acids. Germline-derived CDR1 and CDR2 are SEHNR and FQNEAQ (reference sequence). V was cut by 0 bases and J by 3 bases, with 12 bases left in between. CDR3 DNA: TGTGCCAGCAGCTTAGCGCCCGCAGGTGGCTACGAGCAGTACTTC. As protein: CASSLAPAGGYEQYF.

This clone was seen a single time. CDR3 sequence (DNA): TGTGCCAGCAGTGCCCTGGGACTAGCGGGAGCTGGCACCGGGGAGCTGTTTTTT. Protein: CASSALGLAGAGTGELFF. The gene calls are TRBV6-1 and TRBJ2-2; 14 positions match TRBD2. CDR1 MNHNS and CDR2 SASEGT come from the germline V gene. V was pared by 4 bases and J by 4 bases, with 8 bases of the junction left unmatched. This CDR3 is built from 18 residues.

The chain's CDR3 is CASSPTGGPDYGYTF. In DNA, the CDR3 is TGTGCCAGCAGCCCGACAGGGGGCCCGGACTATGGCTACACCTTC. The chain combines TRBV5-4 with TRBJ1-2; 10 positions match TRBD1. Germline V gene data show CDR1 as SGHNT and CDR2 as YYREEE (reference sequence). The CDR3 consists of 15 residues. Trimming took 4 bases from V and 3 from J; bases not matched to a gene: 6.